These 20 T cell receptor beta chains share one sample of origin, sequenced in a study of T cell changes during pregnancy in multiple sclerosis. Some clones are missing from TCRdb's copy, which holds only in-frame ones; the method was immunoSEQ multiplex PCR. The table includes over 90,000 clones, roughly 92% detected once. Source: peripheral blood, taken after pregnancy. All receptors derive from a female donor with multiple sclerosis, enrolled in a pregnancy study.

V is TRBV19 and J is TRBJ1-4; D unclear. V lost 4 bases to trimming and J lost 0 bases, with 6 bases between them. The CDR3 has 14 residues. Per the germline V gene, CDR1 is LNHDA and CDR2 is SQIVND (reference sequence). CDR3 nucleotide sequence: TGTGCCAGTAGTAGCCGCGCAACTAATGAAAAACTGTTTTTT. Translation: CASSSRATNEKLFF.

The chain joins TRBV27 to TRBJ2-7; unclear D gene. Germline assignment: CDR1 MNHEY and CDR2 SMNVEV (reference sequence). This CDR3 is 14 amino acids long. V lost 5 bases, J lost 7 bases, and 18 bases lay in between. The DNA for the CDR3 is TGTGCCAGCAGTCCGGCCGTGCCCCTCAGGGAGCAGTACTTC. Translating gives CASSPAVPLREQYF.

V usage is TRBV6-5 and J usage is TRBJ1-4; perhaps TRBD1 as D (6 bases). The germline CDR1 and CDR2 sequences are MNHEY and SVGAGI. V was cut by 6 bases and J by 11 bases, with 19 bases left in between. This CDR3 contains 14 residues. CDR3 region: CASRSQGAVKKLFF. The CDR3 DNA reads TGTGCCAGCAGGTCACAGGGAGCAGTTAAGAAACTGTTTTTT.

The CDR3 loop is CSVGGEMDTEAFF. CDR3 DNA: TGCAGCGTTGGGGGGGAAATGGACACTGAAGCTTTCTTT. The chain combines TRBV29-1 with TRBJ1-1; a weak D match, TRBD1 (5 bases). Germline values: CDR1 SQVTM, CDR2 ANQGSEA. V was trimmed by 4 bases and J by 3 bases, leaving 12 bases between them. The CDR3 runs 13 residues.

This chain connects TRBV4-1 to TRBJ2-7; 9 bases agree with TRBD1. The V and J ends lost 0 bases and 3 bases, in that order; junction bases with no gene match: 15. The germline gives CDR1 MGHRA, CDR2 YSYEKL. This CDR3 is built from 19 residues. The CDR3 region is CASSQEGLPGTGTFYEQYF. The CDR3 coding sequence is TGCGCCAGCAGCCAAGAGGGATTGCCAGGGACAGGGACCTTCTACGAGCAGTACTTC.

The sample holds many counts of this clone. The V and J genes are TRBV29-1 and TRBJ1-2, with D hard to call. The germline gives CDR1 SQVTM, CDR2 ANQGSEA. Trimming shortened V by 3 bases and J by 8 bases, and 7 bases separated the two germline ends. This CDR3 is 10 amino acids long. Here the CDR3 reads CSVDLAGYTF. The DNA of the CDR3 is TGCAGCGTTGATCTTGCGGGCTACACCTTC.

The CDR3 nucleotides are TGTGCCAGCAGTGAAGAACGATGGGGCAGTACAACAGATACGCAGTATTTT. Encoded protein: CASSEERWGSTTDTQYF. This sequence joins TRBV6-1 and TRBJ2-3; D might be TRBD1 (5 bases). The germline V and J ends were trimmed by 1 base and 3 bases, with 17 bases remaining between them. The germline CDR1 and CDR2 sequences are MNHNS and SASEGT. The CDR3 consists of 17 residues.

The CDR3 sequence is CASSYSSGVNNEQFF. In DNA, the CDR3 is TGTGCCAGCAGTTATTCTAGCGGGGTGAACAATGAGCAGTTCTTC. The chain links TRBV6-5 to TRBJ2-1; the match to TRBD2 covers 9 bases. Germline CDR1 MNHEY, CDR2 SVGAGI. With V trimmed by 3 bases and J by 5 bases, 5 bases remained unmatched. CDR3 length: 15 amino acids.

The chain is built from TRBV11-2 and TRBJ2-5; possibly TRBD2 for D (5 bases). V dropped 3 bases and J dropped 2 bases, with 13 bases sitting between them. CDR1 is SGHAT and CDR2 is FQNNGV in the germline V gene. This CDR3 is 15 amino acids long. The CDR3 loop is CASSFSWTQQETQYF. The CDR3 DNA reads TGTGCCAGCAGCTTCTCCTGGACTCAACAAGAGACCCAGTACTTC.

V gene TRBV7-3 combines with J gene TRBJ2-3; 7 positions match TRBD1. Germline V gene data show CDR1 as SGHTA and CDR2 as FQGTGA. The ends lost 5 bases at V and 1 base at J; junction bases unmatched: 6. The CDR3 covers 15 residues. This chain's CDR3 is CASSPRTGGTDTQYF. CDR3 nucleotide sequence: TGTGCCAGCAGCCCCCGGACAGGAGGCACAGATACGCAGTATTTT.

Here the CDR3 DNA reads TGCGCCAGCAGCCCTGTGGGGCAGGCCAAGGGCTATGGCTACACCTTC. This encodes CASSPVGQAKGYGYTF. The V gene is TRBV5-1, the J gene TRBJ1-2; the D gene is possibly TRBD1 (5 bases). The CDR3 is made up of 16 amino acids. Per germline, CDR1 SGHRS and CDR2 YFSETQ. V was clipped by 4 bases and J by 4 bases, with 20 bases between them.

This rearrangement joins TRBV10-3 to TRBJ2-2, with D possibly matching TRBD1 (5 bases). Trimming stripped 3 bases from V and 5 bases from J, with 7 bases between. The CDR3 extends over 13 amino acids. Germline CDR1 reads ENHRY; CDR2 reads SYGVKD. The CDR3 DNA reads as TGTGCCATCAGTGAAGACAGTACCGGGGAGCTGTTTTTT. It specifies CAISEDSTGELFF.

The V gene is TRBV2, the J gene TRBJ2-7; a weak D match, TRBD2 (7 bases). The V gene's germline CDR1 is SNHLY and CDR2 FYNNEI. The CDR3 has 16 residues. Trimming stripped 6 bases from V and 2 bases from J, with 20 bases between. CDR3 coding DNA: TGTGCCAGCAGCTTTACAGGGTCCGGGAGGCCCTACGAGCAGTACTTC. Amino acids: CASSFTGSGRPYEQYF.

This chain uses TRBV12-5 with TRBJ2-5, with 10 bases aligning to TRBD2. Trimming removed 4 bases from V and 5 bases from J; junction bases left unmatched: 7. The CDR3 contains 15 residues. CDR1 and CDR2 (germline): LGHNT, FRNRAP. The CDR3 region is CASGSAASGGETQYF. DNA for the CDR3: TGTGCTAGTGGTTCGGCTGCTAGCGGGGGCGAGACCCAGTACTTC.

The V call is TRBV19, the J call TRBJ2-1, with TRBD2 matching over 12 bases. V was clipped by 3 bases and J by 7 bases; unmatched bases: 4. CDR3 length equals 15 residues. CDR1 and CDR2 (germline): LNHDA, SQIVND (reference sequence). CDR3 sequence reads: CASSILAGGPNEQFF. CDR3 nucleotides: TGTGCCAGTAGTATCCTAGCGGGAGGGCCAAATGAGCAGTTCTTC.

The chain employs TRBV20-1 and TRBJ2-7; D may be TRBD1 (5 bases). Per the germline V gene, CDR1 is DFQATT and CDR2 is SNEGSKA (reference sequence). V was shortened by 5 bases and J by 6 bases, with 11 bases between the two germline ends. The CDR3 runs 11 residues. This CDR3 is CSASGISEQYF. The CDR3 DNA follows: TGCAGTGCTTCAGGGATTTCCGAGCAGTACTTC.

This clone was seen only once. The J gene is TRBJ2-5, the V gene TRBV19; possibly TRBD1 for D (6 bases). Germline V gene sequence: CDR1 LNHDA, CDR2 SQIVND (reference sequence). This CDR3 spans 14 amino acids. The V end lost 5 bases, the J end lost 1 base, and 11 bases lay between the germline ends. The chain's CDR3 is CASSQDRVQETQYF. The CDR3 DNA is TGTGCCAGTAGTCAGGACAGAGTCCAAGAGACCCAGTACTTC.

The V gene is TRBV10-3, the J gene TRBJ2-3, with 8 positions matching TRBD2. CDR1 is ENHRY and CDR2 is SYGVKD in the germline V gene. The CDR3 has 16 residues. Trimming at V came to 2 bases and at J to 7 bases, leaving 11 bases not matched to a gene. CDR3 residues: CAISEPRTSFINTQYF. The CDR3 nucleotides read TGTGCCATCAGTGAGCCGCGGACTAGCTTCATTAATACGCAGTATTTT.

The chain couples TRBV19 to TRBJ2-1; the D gene is possibly TRBD1 (6 bases). The CDR3 consists of 15 residues. Germline V CDR1 and CDR2: LNHDA, SQIVND (reference sequence). V lost 7 bases, J lost 9 bases, and 22 bases lay in between. Written as DNA, the CDR3 is TGTGCCAGTACGGAGCCGGGACACCCTCGGGGTGAGCAGTTCTTC. Its translation is CASTEPGHPRGEQFF.

The chain has TRBV10-2 and TRBJ1-2, with 9 bases aligning to TRBD1. With V trimmed by 0 bases and J by 2 bases, 1 base remained unmatched. Germline loops: CDR1 WSHSY, CDR2 SAAADI. The CDR3 is 15 amino acids. In DNA form, the CDR3 reads TGCGCCAGCAGTGAGTCCGGGACAGGGAACTATGGCTACACCTTC. Translation gives CASSESGTGNYGYTF.